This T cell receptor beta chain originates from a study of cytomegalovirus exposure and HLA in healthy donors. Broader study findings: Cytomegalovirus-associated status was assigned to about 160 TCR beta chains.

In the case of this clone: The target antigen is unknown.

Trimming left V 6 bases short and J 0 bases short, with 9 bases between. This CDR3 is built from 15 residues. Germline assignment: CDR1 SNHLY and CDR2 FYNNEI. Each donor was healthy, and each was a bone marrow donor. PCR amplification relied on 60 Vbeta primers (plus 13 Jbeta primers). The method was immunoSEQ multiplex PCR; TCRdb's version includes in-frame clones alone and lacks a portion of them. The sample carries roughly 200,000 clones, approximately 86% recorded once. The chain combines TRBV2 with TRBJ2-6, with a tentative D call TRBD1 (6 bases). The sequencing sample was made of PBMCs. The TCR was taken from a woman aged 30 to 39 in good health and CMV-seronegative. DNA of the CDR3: TGTGCCAGCAGCTGGACAGACTCTGGGGCCAACGTCCTGACTTTC. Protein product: CASSWTDSGANVLTF.